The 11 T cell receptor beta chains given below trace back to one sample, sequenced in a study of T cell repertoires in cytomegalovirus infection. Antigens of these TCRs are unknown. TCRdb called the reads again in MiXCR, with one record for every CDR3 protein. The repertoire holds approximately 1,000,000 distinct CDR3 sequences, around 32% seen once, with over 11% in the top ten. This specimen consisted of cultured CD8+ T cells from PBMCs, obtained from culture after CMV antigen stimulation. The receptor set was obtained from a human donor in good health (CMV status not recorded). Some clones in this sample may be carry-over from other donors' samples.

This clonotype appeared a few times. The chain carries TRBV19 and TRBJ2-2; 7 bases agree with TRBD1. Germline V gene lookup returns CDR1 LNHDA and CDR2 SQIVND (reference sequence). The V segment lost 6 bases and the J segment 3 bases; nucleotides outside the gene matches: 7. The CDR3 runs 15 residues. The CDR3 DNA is TGTGCCAGTAGGTTACAGGGGTTGGACACCGGGGAGCTGTTTTTT. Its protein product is CASRLQGLDTGELFF.

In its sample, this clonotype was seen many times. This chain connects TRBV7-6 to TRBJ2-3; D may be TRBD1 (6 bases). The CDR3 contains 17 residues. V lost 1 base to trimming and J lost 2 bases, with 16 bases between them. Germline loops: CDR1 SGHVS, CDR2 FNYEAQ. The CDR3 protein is CASSLDFLGAYTDTQYF. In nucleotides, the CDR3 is TGTGCCAGCAGCTTAGACTTCTTGGGGGCCTACACAGATACGCAGTATTTT.

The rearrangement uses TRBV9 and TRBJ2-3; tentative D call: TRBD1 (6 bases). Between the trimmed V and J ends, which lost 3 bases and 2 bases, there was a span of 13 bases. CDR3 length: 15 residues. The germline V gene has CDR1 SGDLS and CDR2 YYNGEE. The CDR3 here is CASSAQGHFTDTQYF. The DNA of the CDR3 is TGTGCCAGCAGCGCCCAGGGGCACTTCACAGATACGCAGTATTTT.

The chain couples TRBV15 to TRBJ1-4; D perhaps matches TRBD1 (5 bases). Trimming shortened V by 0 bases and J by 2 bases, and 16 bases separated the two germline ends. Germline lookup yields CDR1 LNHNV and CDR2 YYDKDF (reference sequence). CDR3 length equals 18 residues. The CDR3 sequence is CATSRDFDGALTNEKLFF. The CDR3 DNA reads TGTGCCACCAGCAGAGATTTTGATGGGGCGCTGACTAATGAAAAACTGTTTTTT.

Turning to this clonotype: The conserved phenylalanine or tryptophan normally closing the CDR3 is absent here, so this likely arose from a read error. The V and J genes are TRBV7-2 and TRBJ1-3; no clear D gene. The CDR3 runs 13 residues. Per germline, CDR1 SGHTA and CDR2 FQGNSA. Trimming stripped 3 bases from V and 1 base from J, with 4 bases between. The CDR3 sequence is CASSLASGNTIYL. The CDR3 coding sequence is TGTGCCAGCAGCTTGGCGTCTGGAAACACCATATATCTT.

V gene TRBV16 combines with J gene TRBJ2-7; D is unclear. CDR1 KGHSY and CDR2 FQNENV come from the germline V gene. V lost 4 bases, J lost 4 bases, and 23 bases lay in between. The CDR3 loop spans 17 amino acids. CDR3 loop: CASSPPPTRLNMYEQYV. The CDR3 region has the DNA TGTGCCAGCAGCCCCCCCCCCACAAGGTTAAATATGTACGAGCAGTACGTC.

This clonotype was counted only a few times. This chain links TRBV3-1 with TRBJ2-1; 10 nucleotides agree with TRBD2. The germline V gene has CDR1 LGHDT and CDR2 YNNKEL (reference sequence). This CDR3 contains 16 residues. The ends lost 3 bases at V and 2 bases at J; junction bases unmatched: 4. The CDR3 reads CASSQASGGAYNEQFF. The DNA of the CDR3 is TGTGCCAGCAGCCAGGCTAGCGGGGGAGCCTACAATGAGCAGTTCTTC.

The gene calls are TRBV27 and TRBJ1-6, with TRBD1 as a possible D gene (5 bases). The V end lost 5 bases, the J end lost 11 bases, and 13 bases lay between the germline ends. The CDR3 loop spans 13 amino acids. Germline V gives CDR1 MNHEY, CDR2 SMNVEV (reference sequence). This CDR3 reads CASSVGALTPLHF. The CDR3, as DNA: TGTGCCAGCAGTGTTGGGGCATTGACACCCCTCCACTTT.

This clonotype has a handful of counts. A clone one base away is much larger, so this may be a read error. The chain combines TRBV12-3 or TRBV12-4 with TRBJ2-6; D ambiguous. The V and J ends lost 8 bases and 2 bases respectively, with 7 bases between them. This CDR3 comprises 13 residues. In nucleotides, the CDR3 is TGTGCCAGCTGCTTTCCTGGGGCCAACGTCCTGACTTTC. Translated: CASCFPGANVLTF.

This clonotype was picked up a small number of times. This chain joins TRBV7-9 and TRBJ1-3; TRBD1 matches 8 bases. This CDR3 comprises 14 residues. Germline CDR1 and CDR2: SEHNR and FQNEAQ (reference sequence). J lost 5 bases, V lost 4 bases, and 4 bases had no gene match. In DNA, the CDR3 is TGTGCCAGCAGCTCGGACAGGGAAAGAAACACCATATATTTT. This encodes CASSSDRERNTIYF. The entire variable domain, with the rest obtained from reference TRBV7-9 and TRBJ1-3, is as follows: DTGVSQNPRHKITKRGQNVTFRCDPISEHNRLYWYRQTLGQGPEFLTYFQNEAQLEKSRLLSDRFSAERPKGSFSTLEIQRTEQGDSAMYLCASSSDRERNTIYFGEGSWLTVV.

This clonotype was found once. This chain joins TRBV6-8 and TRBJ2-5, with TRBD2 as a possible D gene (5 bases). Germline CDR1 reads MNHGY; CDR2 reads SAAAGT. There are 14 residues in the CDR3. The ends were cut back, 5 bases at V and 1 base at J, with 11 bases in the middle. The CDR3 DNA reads TGTGCCAGCAGTCCCGGACTGTCCCAAGAGACCCAGTACTTC. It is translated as CASSPGLSQETQYF.